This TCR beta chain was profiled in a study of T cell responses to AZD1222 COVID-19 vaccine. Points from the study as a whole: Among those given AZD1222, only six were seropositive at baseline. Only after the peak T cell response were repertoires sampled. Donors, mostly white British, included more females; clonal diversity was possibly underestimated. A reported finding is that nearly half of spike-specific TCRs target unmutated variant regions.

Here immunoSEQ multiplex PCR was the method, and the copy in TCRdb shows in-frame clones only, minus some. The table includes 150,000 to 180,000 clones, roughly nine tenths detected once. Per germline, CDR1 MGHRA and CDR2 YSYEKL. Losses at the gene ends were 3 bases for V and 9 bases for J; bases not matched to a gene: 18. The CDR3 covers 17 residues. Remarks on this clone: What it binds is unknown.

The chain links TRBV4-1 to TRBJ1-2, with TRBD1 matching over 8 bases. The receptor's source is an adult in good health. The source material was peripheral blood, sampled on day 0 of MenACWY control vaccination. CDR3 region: CASSHPGQANQLSRYTF. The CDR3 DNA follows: TGCGCCAGCAGCCACCCGGGACAGGCGAACCAGCTCTCCCGCTACACCTTC.